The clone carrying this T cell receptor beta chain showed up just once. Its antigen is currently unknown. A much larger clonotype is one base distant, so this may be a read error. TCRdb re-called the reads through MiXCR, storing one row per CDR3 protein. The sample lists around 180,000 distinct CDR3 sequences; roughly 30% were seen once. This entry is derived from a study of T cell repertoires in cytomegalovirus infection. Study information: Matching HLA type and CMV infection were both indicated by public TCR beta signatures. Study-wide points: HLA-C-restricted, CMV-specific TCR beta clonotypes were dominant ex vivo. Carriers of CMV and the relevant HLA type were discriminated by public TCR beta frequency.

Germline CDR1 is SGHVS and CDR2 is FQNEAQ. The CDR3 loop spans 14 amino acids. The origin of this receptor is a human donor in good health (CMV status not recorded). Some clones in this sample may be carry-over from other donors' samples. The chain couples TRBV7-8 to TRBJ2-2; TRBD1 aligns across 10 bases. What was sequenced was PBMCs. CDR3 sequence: CDSSLGQGTGELFF. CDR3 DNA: TGTGACAGCAGCTTGGGACAGGGGACCGGGGAGCTGTTTTTT. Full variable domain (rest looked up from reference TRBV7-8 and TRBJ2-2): GAGVSQSPRYKVAKRGQDVALRCDPISGHVSLFWYQQALGQGPEFLTYFQNEAQLDKSGLPSDRFFAERPEGSVSTLKIQRTQQEDSAVYLCDSSLGQGTGELFFGEGSRLTVL.